The sample holds a few counts of the clone carrying this T cell receptor (beta chain). Its antigen is unidentified. This CDR3 spans 13 amino acids. V shed 2 bases and J shed 2 bases, with 7 bases lying between them. The germline V gene encodes CDR1 KGHSH and CDR2 LQKENI. The patients all showed relapse after autologous stem cell transplantation, while their brentuximab vedotin exposure varied. The data were obtained in a study of PD-1 blockade in classical Hodgkin lymphoma. Overall study: Patients had nivolumab dosed at 3 mg/kg, delivered intravenously every 2 weeks. Study-wide results and limits: Baseline diversity in complete responders resembled that of newly diagnosed patients. Relative to healthy donors, newly diagnosed patients reportedly had lower baseline TCR diversity, which was reported as lower still in relapsed/refractory patients. TCR diversity in CD4+, not CD8+, cells rose significantly by C4D1.

Profiling relied on immunoSEQ multiplex PCR, and the TCRdb table lists in-frame clones only, not all of them. The table includes about 5,000 clones, roughly 64% detected once. Sequencing was performed on peripheral blood mononuclear cells (PBMCs), taken at baseline. This chain uses TRBV18 with TRBJ2-7; TRBD1 is a possible D gene (5 bases). The receptor was isolated from a human donor with classical Hodgkin lymphoma. CDR3 coding DNA: TGTGCCAGCTCACCAGACAGTACCTACGAGCAGTACTTC. Translating it yields CASSPDSTYEQYF.